The 2 T cell receptor beta chains reported below all come from one sample, sequenced in a study of T cells in Graves' hyperthyroidism and ophthalmopathy. Amplification of TCR beta CDR3 regions used RNA as the template. First-round RT-PCR targeting the TCR CDR3 was performed with the HTBI primer set. TCRdb fed the multiplex PCR reads into MiXCR, producing one record per CDR3 protein. The table lists 560,000 or so distinct CDR3 sequences, around 20% of them singletons. Sequencing used blood. Receptors were obtained from a man between 40 and 49 years old with Graves' ophthalmopathy.

J is TRBJ1-2 and V is TRBV12-5; D uncertain. The CDR3 extends over 13 amino acids. CDR1 is LGHNT and CDR2 is FRNRAP in the germline V gene. V lost 0 bases, J lost 6 bases, and 8 bases lay in between. The CDR3 DNA follows: TGTGCTAGTGGTTTGGTAAGGGTGAATGGCTACACCTTC. Translating it yields CASGLVRVNGYTF.

This clonotype was counted between two and nine times. This chain uses TRBV12-3 or TRBV12-4 with TRBJ2-1; 9 bases agree with TRBD2. The trim removed 6 bases at V and 1 base at J, leaving 4 bases unmatched. The CDR3 is made up of 15 amino acids. The CDR3 region is CASRTSGLSYNEQFF. The CDR3 DNA follows: TGTGCCAGCAGAACTAGCGGGCTTTCCTACAATGAGCAGTTCTTC.